This T cell receptor beta chain came from a study of cytomegalovirus exposure and HLA in healthy donors. The study's findings and limits: Trimming of TCR beta V- and J-genes showed a link, identified in a later analysis, to a missense DCLRE1C variant.

This CDR3 has 13 residues. Germline V gene sequence: CDR1 SGDLS, CDR2 YYNGEE. Trimming took off 3 bases at V and 8 bases at J, with 12 bases between the two ends. Remarks on this clone: Its antigen remains unidentified.

13 Jbeta primers and 60 Vbeta primers were used for the PCR. Generated by immunoSEQ multiplex PCR, the TCRdb table keeps only in-frame clones and is missing some. Its table lists some 150,000 clones. Material for sequencing was PBMCs. The clonotype was recovered from a man in his forties or fifties in good health and CMV-seronegative. The chain is built from TRBV9 and TRBJ2-1; D is possibly TRBD2 (5 bases). The CDR3: CASSGLKGDEQFF. Here the CDR3 DNA reads TGTGCCAGCAGCGGTCTGAAGGGAGATGAGCAGTTCTTC.